This record concerns one T cell receptor beta chain sequence. Its antigen is not known. The data are from a study of CD8+ T cells in alopecia areata. General observations from the study: Scalp sequencing also captures normal skin's resident alphabeta T cells. Shared TCR sequences were less clear between patients than in mice, possibly partly from HLA diversity. For lesional scalp, especially alopecia totalis/universalis, clonality was higher than in normal scalp.

The CDR3 sequence is 14 residues long. Germline assignment: CDR1 SQVTM and CDR2 ANQGSEA. V lost 5 bases to trimming and J lost 4 bases; unmatched junction nucleotides: 6. PBMCs yielded sorted CD4+ and CD8+ T cells. RNA, once extracted, was reverse transcribed into cDNA for use as the sequencing template. Libraries were prepared by immunoSEQ multiplex PCR; TCRdb keeps only in-frame clonotypes and omits some of them. The sample has 150,000 or so clones; 50% to 65% are singletons. V gene TRBV29-1 combines with J gene TRBJ1-5; 9 nucleotides align to TRBD1. Sequenced: CD4+ T cells sorted from blood. The receptor's source is a human donor in good health. As DNA, the CDR3 is TGCAGCGTTACGAGGGGGACAGGGAATCAGCCCCAGCATTTT. It translates to CSVTRGTGNQPQHF.